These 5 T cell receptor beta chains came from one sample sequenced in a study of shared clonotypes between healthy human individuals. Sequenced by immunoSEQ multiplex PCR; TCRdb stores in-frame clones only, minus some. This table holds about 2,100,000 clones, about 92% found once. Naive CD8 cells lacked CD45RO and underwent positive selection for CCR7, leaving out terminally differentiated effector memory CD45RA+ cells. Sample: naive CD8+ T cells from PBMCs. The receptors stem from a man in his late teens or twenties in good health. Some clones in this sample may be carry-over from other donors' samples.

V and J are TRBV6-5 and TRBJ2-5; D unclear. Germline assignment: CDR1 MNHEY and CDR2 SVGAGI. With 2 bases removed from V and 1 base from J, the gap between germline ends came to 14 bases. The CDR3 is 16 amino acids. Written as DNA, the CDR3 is TGTGCCAGCAGTTACCCGGGTCCCAACACCCAAGAGACCCAGTACTTC. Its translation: CASSYPGPNTQETQYF.

This CDR3 is CASSFFRTGELFF. As DNA, the CDR3 is TGTGCCAGCAGCTTCTTCAGGACCGGGGAGCTGTTTTTT. This chain links TRBV7-4 with TRBJ2-2; no clear D. This CDR3 region has 13 residues. V was pared by 3 bases and J by 5 bases, with 7 bases between. From germline, CDR1 is SGHVT and CDR2 SQSDAQ.

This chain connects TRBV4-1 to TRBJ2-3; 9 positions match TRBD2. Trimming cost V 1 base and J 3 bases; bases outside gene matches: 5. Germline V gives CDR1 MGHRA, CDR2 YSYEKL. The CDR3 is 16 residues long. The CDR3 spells CASSQVSSGRTDTQYF. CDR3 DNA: TGCGCCAGCAGCCAAGTTTCCAGCGGGAGGACAGATACGCAGTATTTT.

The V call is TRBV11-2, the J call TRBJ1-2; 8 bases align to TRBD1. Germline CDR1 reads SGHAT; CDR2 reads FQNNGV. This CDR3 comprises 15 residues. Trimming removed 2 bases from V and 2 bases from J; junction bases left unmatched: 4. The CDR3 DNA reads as TGTGCCAGCAGCTTACAGGGGGCGGTAAACTATGGCTACACCTTC. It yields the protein CASSLQGAVNYGYTF.

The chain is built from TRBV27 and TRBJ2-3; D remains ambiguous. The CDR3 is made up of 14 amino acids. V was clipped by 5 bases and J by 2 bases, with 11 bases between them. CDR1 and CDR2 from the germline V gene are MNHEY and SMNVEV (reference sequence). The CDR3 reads CASSPMGFTDTQYF. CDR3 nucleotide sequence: TGTGCCAGCAGTCCGATGGGATTCACAGATACGCAGTATTTT.